This T cell receptor (beta chain) comes out of a study of OX40 agonist ivuxolimab in advanced cancers. Study background: With ivuxolimab, an agonistic anti-OX40 (CD134) antibody, patients were treated.

The method was immunoSEQ multiplex PCR; TCRdb's version includes in-frame clones alone and lacks a portion of them. This sample has 55,000 to 80,000 clones, with approximately 92% found just once. Findings and caveats of the study: What antigens the expanded peripheral T cells recognized was never established. The study found that CD8+ T cells averaged more expanded clones than CD4+.

Details on this clone: What it binds is unknown.

Trimming removed 5 bases from V and 3 bases from J; junction bases left unmatched: 6. Germline V gene data show CDR1 as SGHAT and CDR2 as FQNNGV. The CDR3 contains 14 residues. The TCR originated in an adult with an advanced solid tumor such as melanoma, head and neck, liver or kidney cancer. Specimen: CD4+ or CD8+ T cells sorted from blood, collected in a trial of the OX40 agonist ivuxolimab. J is TRBJ1-2 and V is TRBV11-2; 7 bases line up with TRBD1. The CDR3 loop reads CASSPGTGDYGYTF. The CDR3 bases are TGTGCCAGCAGCCCCGGCACAGGGGACTATGGCTACACCTTC.